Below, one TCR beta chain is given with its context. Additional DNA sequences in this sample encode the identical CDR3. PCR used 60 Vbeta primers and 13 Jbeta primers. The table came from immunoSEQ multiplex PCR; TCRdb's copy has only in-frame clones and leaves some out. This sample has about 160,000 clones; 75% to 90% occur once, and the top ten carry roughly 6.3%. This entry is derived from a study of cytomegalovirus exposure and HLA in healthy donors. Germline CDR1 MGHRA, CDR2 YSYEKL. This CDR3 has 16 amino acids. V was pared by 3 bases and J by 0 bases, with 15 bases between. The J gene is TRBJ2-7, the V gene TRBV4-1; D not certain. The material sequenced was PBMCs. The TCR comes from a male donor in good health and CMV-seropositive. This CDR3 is CASSQVGSLSSYEQYF. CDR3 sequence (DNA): TGCGCCAGCAGCCAGGTGGGTAGCTTGAGCTCCTACGAGCAGTACTTC.